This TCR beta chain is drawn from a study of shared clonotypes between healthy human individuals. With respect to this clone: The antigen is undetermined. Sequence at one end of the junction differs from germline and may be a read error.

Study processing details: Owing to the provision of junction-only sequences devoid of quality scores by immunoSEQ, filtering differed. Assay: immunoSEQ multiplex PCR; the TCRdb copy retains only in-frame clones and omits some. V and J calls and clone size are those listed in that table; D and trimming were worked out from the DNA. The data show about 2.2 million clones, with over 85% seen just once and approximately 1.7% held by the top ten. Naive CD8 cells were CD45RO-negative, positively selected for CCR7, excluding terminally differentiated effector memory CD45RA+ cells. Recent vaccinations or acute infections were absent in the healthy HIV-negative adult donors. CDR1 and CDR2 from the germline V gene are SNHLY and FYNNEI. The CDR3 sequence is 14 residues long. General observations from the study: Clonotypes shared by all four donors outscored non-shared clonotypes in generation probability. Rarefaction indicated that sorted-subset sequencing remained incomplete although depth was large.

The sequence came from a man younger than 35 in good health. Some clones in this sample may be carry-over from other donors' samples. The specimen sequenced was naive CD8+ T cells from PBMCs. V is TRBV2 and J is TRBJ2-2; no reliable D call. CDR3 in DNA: TGTGCCAACAGTCCCTCCCTGGGGACCGGGGAGCTGTTTTTT. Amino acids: CANSPSLGTGELFF.